This T cell receptor (beta chain) emerged from a study of blood T cell repertoires in COVID-19. Study background: PBMCs, B-cell-depleted T cells, or T cells were the source of the cDNA or gDNA that made up the material.

This CDR3 spans 14 amino acids. CDR1 SGHRS and CDR2 YFSETQ come from the germline V gene. V was clipped by 4 bases and J by 2 bases, with 12 bases between them. The authors' processing: Using reference gene primer amplification, nucleated cell counts were estimated. TCRdb's copy holds only in-frame clones and misses some; the assay was immunoSEQ multiplex PCR. That table is the source of V, J and clone size, and D and trimming were worked out from the DNA. There are some 130,000 clones in the sample; around nine tenths occur only once, and around 3.8% lies in the top ten. The sequenced material came from peripheral blood. V gene TRBV5-1 combines with J gene TRBJ1-2; weak D call: TRBD1 (6 bases). The clonotype comes from a man between 45 and 60 years old with active COVID-19. Written as DNA, the CDR3 is TGCGCCAGCAGCCCAGTACAGGGCAACTATGGCTACACCTTC. As protein: CASSPVQGNYGYTF.